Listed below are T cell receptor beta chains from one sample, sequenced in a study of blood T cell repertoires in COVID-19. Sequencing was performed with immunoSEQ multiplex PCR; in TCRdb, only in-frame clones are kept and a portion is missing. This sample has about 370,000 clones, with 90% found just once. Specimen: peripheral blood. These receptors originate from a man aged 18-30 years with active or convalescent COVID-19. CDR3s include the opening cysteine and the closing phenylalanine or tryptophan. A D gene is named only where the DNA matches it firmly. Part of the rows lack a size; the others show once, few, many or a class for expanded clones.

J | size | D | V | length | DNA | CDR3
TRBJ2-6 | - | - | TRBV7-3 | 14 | TGTGCCAGCAGCCTAGATGTTGGGGCCAACGTCCTGACTTTC | CASSLDVGANVLTF
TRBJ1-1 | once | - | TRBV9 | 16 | TGTGCCAGCAGCGAGACCCAAATAGGGGGAAACACTGAAGCTTTCTTT | CASSETQIGGNTEAFF
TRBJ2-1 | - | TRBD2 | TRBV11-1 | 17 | TGTGCCAGCAGCTTAGCGGCGGGACTAGCAGTTTACAATGAGCAGTTCTTC | CASSLAAGLAVYNEQFF
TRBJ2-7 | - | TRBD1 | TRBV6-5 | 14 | TGTGCCAGCAGTTACGGGACAGGAGCCTACGAGCAGTACTTC | CASSYGTGAYEQYF
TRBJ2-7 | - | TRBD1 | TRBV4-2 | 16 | TGTGCCAGCAGCCAAGAGGACAGGGCGATAATTCCCGAGCAGTACTTC | CASSQEDRAIIPEQYF
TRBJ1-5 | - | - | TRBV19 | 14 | TGTGCCAGTAGGGACTGGGGTAGCAATCAGCCCCAGCATTTT | CASRDWGSNQPQHF
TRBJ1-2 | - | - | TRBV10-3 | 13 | TGTGCCATCAGTGAGTCGCGGTCCTATGGCTACACCTTC | CAISESRSYGYTF
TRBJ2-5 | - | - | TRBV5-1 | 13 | TGCGCCAGCAGCTTTCGGGGAATGGAGACCCAGTACTTC | CASSFRGMETQYF
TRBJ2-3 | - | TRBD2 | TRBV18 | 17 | TGTGCCAGCTCACTAGGGACTAGCGCTCACATAAGGGATACGCAGTATTTT | CASSLGTSAHIRDTQYF
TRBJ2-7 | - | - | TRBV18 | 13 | TGTGCCAGCTCACCACTAAGAGGGAATGAGCAGTACTTC | CASSPLRGNEQYF
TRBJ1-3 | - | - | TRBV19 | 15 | TGTGCCAGTAGTAGTGGACTTTACTCTGGAAACACCATATATTTT | CASSSGLYSGNTIYF
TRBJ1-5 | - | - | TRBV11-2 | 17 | TGTGCCAGCAGCTTAAGGAGACAGACCTTTAGCAATCAGCCCCAGCATTTT | CASSLRRQTFSNQPQHF
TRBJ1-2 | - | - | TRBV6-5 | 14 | TGTGCCAGCAGTTCCCACAGGGTGAACTATGGCTACACCTTC | CASSSHRVNYGYTF
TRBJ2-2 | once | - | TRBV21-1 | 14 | TGTGCCAGCAGCAATCAGGTTGGGGCAGGGGAGCTGTTTTTT | CASSNQVGAGELFF
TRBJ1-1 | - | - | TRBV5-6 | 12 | TGTGCCAGCAGCTTGGACCGGGTTATAACTTTCTTT | CASSLDRVITFF
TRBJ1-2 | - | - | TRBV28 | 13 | TGTGCCAGCAGTTTGGAGTTTGTGGGTGGCTACACCTTC | CASSLEFVGGYTF
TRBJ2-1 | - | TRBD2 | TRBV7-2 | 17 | TGTGCCAGCAGCCCGCGGGCTAGCGGGAGCTCCTACAATGAGCAGTTCTTC | CASSPRASGSSYNEQFF
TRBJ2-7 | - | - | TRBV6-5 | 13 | TGTGCCAGCTCTCGGGGGGCCCTCTACGAGCAGTACTTC | CASSRGALYEQYF
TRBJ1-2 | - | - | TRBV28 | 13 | TGTGCCAGCAGTTTACCGACAGTTGGGGGCTACACCTTC | CASSLPTVGGYTF
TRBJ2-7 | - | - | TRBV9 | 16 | TGTGCCAGCAGCAACCGACAGGACCATTCGGCCTACGAGCAGTACTTC | CASSNRQDHSAYEQYF
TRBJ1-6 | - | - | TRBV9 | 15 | TGTGCCAGCAGTTACGCGGGCGGGGGGAATTCACCCCTCCACTTT | CASSYAGGGNSPLHF
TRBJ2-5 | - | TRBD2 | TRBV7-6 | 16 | TGTGCCAGCAGCTTAGCGAGCGGGGGGGCGGGAGAGACCCAGTACTTC | CASSLASGGAGETQYF
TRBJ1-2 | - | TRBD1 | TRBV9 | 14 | TGTGCCAGCAGCGTATCGCAGGGGGACTATGGCTACACCTTC | CASSVSQGDYGYTF
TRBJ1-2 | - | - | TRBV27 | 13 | TGTGCCAGCAGCCCCTGGGGCTACTATGGCTACACCTTC | CASSPWGYYGYTF
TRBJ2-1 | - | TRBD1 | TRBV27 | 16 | TGTGCCAGCAGTAAGGGGCTACCGGACAGGGGAGGGGGTAAGTTCTTC | CASSKGLPDRGGGKFF
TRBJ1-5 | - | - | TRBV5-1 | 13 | TGCGCCAGCAGCCCCCTCCCCCTTCAGCCCCAGCATTTT | CASSPLPLQPQHF
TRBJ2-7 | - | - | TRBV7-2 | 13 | TGTGCCAGCAGCTTAAGGCTGGCAGGCGAGCAGTACTTC | CASSLRLAGEQYF
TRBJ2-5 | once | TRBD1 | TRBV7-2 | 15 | TGTGCCAGCAGCCCGGGACAGGGGACCTTGAGGACCCAGTACTTC | CASSPGQGTLRTQYF
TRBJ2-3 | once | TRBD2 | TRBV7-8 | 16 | TGTGCCAGCAGCCCCTTTGGACTAGCGGGCACAGATACGCAGTATTTT | CASSPFGLAGTDTQYF
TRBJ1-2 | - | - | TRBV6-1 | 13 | TGTGCCAGCAGTGAAACGCGGAGGGGTGGCTACACCTTC | CASSETRRGGYTF
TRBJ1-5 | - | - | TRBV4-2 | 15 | TGTGCCAGCAGCCAAGGAGGATATAGCAATCAGCCCCAGCATTTT | CASSQGGYSNQPQHF
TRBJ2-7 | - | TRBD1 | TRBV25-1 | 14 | TGTGCCAGCTCCCCCCGGGACAGGCTGTCCGAGCAGTACTTC | CASSPRDRLSEQYF
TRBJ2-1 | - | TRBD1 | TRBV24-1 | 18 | TGTGCCACCAGCTCTCGACCAGACAGGGACATAAATTACAATGAGCAGTTCTTC | CATSSRPDRDINYNEQFF
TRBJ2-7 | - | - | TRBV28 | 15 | TGTGCCAGCAGTCAACCTCCTGGATCCAGGGGCGAGCAGTACTTC | CASSQPPGSRGEQYF
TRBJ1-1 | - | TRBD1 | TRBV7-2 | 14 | TGTGCCAGCAGAAAAGGGGGCGGGCACACTGAAGCTTTCTTT | CASRKGGGHTEAFF
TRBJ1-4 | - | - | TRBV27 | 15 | TGTGCCAGCTCCCGACAGGACAGTCTCGGCGAAAAACTGTTTTTT | CASSRQDSLGEKLFF
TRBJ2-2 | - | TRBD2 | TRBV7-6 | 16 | TGTGCCAGCAGCCCAGGGACTAGCGGTTACACCGGGGAGCTGTTTTTT | CASSPGTSGYTGELFF
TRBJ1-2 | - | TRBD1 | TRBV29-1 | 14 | TGCAGCGTTGAAAAAGGGACAGGGCCGTATGGCTACACCTTC | CSVEKGTGPYGYTF
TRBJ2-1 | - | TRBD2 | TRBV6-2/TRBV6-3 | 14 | TGTGCCAGCAGTTACGAACTAGCGGGACCGTGGCAGTTCTTC | CASSYELAGPWQFF
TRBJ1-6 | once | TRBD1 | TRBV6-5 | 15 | TGTGCCAGCAGAGCAACCGGGACAGGGTCTTCACCCCTCCACTTT | CASRATGTGSSPLHF
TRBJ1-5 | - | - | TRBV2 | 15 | TGTGCCAGCAGTGACAGTGTGGAGAACAATCAGCCCCAGCATTTT | CASSDSVENNQPQHF
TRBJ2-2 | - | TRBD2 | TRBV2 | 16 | TGTGCCAGCAGTGAACAACTAGCGGGGTACACCGGGGAGCTGTTTTTT | CASSEQLAGYTGELFF
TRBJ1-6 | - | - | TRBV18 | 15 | TGTGCCAGCTCACCTGTCGGAGGGGCGGATTCACCCCTCCACTTT | CASSPVGGADSPLHF
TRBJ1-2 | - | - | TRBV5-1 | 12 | TGCGCCAGCAGCTTGGACAGGGAGGGCTACACCTTC | CASSLDREGYTF
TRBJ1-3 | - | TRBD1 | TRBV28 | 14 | TGTGCCACCAGGACAGGGGTCTCTGGAAACACCATATATTTT | CATRTGVSGNTIYF